The 27 T cell receptor beta chains below come from one sample, sequenced in a study of siplizumab effects on memory and regulatory T cells. The repertoire was sequenced with immunoSEQ multiplex PCR; TCRdb's copy has only in-frame clones and lacks some. The repertoire has approximately 110,000 clones, under 95% of them found once; the top ten carry around 0.32%. Sequencing was carried out using CD4+ T cells sorted from blood. These receptors all come from a human donor in good health.

This chain connects TRBV10-3 to TRBJ2-7, with no clear D. CDR1 and CDR2 from the germline V gene are ENHRY and SYGVKD. The CDR3 consists of 12 residues. The ends were cut back, 2 bases at V and 3 bases at J, with 5 bases in the middle. CDR3 coding DNA: TGTGCCATCAGTGAGACGGACTACGAGCAGTACTTC. Its protein is CAISETDYEQYF.

The V call is TRBV5-1, the J call TRBJ2-3, with D maybe TRBD1 (7 bases). Germline V CDR1 and CDR2: SGHRS, YFSETQ. The CDR3 loop spans 16 amino acids. V gave up 3 bases and J gave up 0 bases, with 14 bases separating them. CDR3 DNA sequence: TGCGCCAGCAGCTGGGCAGGGGGGTTAAGCACAGATACGCAGTATTTT. It translates to CASSWAGGLSTDTQYF.

The genes are TRBV6-6 and TRBJ2-7; 15 bases map to TRBD2. Germline values: CDR1 MNHNY, CDR2 SVGAGI (reference sequence). This CDR3 is 15 amino acids long. The J segment lost 6 bases and the V segment lost 7 bases, leaving 7 bases of the junction unmatched. CDR3 DNA: TGTGCCAGCACCCCCGGGACTAGCGGGAGGTCCGAGCAGTACTTC. The encoded protein is CASTPGTSGRSEQYF.

This chain connects TRBV7-2 to TRBJ1-1; the D is unclear. Per germline, CDR1 SGHTA and CDR2 FQGNSA. This CDR3 comprises 13 residues. The ends were cut back, 2 bases at V and 4 bases at J, with 8 bases in the middle. DNA for the CDR3: TGTGCCAGCAGCTTATCTATAGGCACTGAAGCTTTCTTT. Its protein product is CASSLSIGTEAFF.

V usage is TRBV6-6 and J usage is TRBJ1-2; the D is unclear. The CDR3 contains 15 residues. V gave up 0 bases and J gave up 2 bases, with 10 bases separating them. Germline V gene lookup returns CDR1 MNHNY and CDR2 SVGAGI (reference sequence). CDR3 DNA: TGTGCCAGCAGTTACTCCTCGGTTTTAAACTATGGCTACACCTTC. Amino acids: CASSYSSVLNYGYTF.

The genes are TRBV5-4 and TRBJ1-2, with D perhaps TRBD1 (6 bases). V dropped 4 bases and J dropped 7 bases, with 14 bases sitting between them. Germline V gene lookup returns CDR1 SGHNT and CDR2 YYREEE (reference sequence). CDR3 length: 13 amino acids. The CDR3 is CASSPHRESGYTF. CDR3 nucleotides: TGTGCCAGCAGCCCCCACAGGGAATCTGGCTACACCTTC.

V and J are TRBV5-1 and TRBJ2-5; 9 bases match TRBD1. V was pared by 3 bases and J by 5 bases, with 8 bases of the junction left unmatched. The CDR3 consists of 15 residues. Germline lookup yields CDR1 SGHRS and CDR2 YFSETQ. The CDR3 sequence: CASSSGTGLRETQYF. CDR3 bases: TGCGCCAGCAGCTCCGGGACAGGGCTTAGGGAGACCCAGTACTTC.

This sequence joins TRBV5-1 and TRBJ2-7; 9 positions agree with TRBD1. Germline-derived CDR1 and CDR2 are SGHRS and YFSETQ. CDR3 length: 14 amino acids. V lost 0 bases to trimming and J lost 3 bases; unmatched junction nucleotides: 1. The CDR3 here is CASSLGGQGYEQYF. CDR3 sequence (DNA): TGCGCCAGCAGCTTGGGGGGACAGGGCTACGAGCAGTACTTC.

V gene TRBV7-6 combines with J gene TRBJ1-2, with D unclear. Trimming stripped 5 bases from V and 5 bases from J, with 12 bases between. From germline, CDR1 is SGHVS and CDR2 FNYEAQ. There are 13 residues in the CDR3. The CDR3 DNA sequence: TGTGCCAGCAGCGGTTTAGGGAAGTATGGCTACACCTTC. Encoded protein: CASSGLGKYGYTF. The full variable domain, completed using reference TRBV7-6 and TRBJ1-2, is GAGVSQSPRYKVTKRGQDVALRCDPISGHVSLYWYRQALGQGPEFLTYFNYEAQQDKSGLPNDRFSAERPEGSISTLTIQRTEQRDSAMYRCASSGLGKYGYTFGSGTRLTVV.

This clone was counted a single time. The chain couples TRBV5-1 to TRBJ2-7; 7 bases agree with TRBD1. V dropped 4 bases and J dropped 5; count of bases not matched to a gene: 3. The CDR3 contains 12 residues. Germline CDR1 is SGHRS and CDR2 is YFSETQ. The CDR3 DNA is TGCGCCAGCAGCCATGACAGGGACGAGCAGTACTTC. This encodes CASSHDRDEQYF.

This chain uses TRBV28 with TRBJ2-3; TRBD2 aligns across 10 bases. Germline-derived CDR1 and CDR2 are MDHEN and SYDVKM. V lost 6 bases, J lost 4 bases, and 7 bases stayed unmatched. The CDR3 contains 15 residues. The DNA of the CDR3 is TGTGCCAGCAGACGGAGCGGGGGGGCTGCAGATACGCAGTATTTT. Translation gives CASRRSGGAADTQYF.

The V gene is TRBV18, the J gene TRBJ2-2; the match to TRBD2 covers 7 bases. CDR1 is KGHSH and CDR2 is LQKENI in the germline V gene. This CDR3 is 15 amino acids long. V trimming: 1 base; J trimming: 6 bases; junction bases outside the gene matches: 5. The CDR3 protein is CASSPRGLGAGELFF. The CDR3 region has the DNA TGTGCCAGCTCACCACGCGGACTAGGGGCCGGGGAGCTGTTTTTT.

The chain combines TRBV6-5 with TRBJ1-3; no clear D. The CDR3 has 12 amino acids. CDR1 and CDR2 from the germline V gene are MNHEY and SVGAGI. V dropped 5 bases and J dropped 11 bases, with 13 bases sitting between them. CDR3 in DNA: TGTGCCAGCAGTCCTGAGGTCGGCGCCATATATTTT. Protein product: CASSPEVGAIYF.

The CDR3 nucleotides are TGTGCCAGCAGCCAAGATCGGACTAGCGGGACCGAGCAGTACTTC. Translation gives CASSQDRTSGTEQYF. This chain joins TRBV4-2 and TRBJ2-7; 12 bases match TRBD2. The CDR3 loop spans 15 amino acids. CDR1 and CDR2 (germline): LGHNA, YNFKEQ. The J segment lost 6 bases and the V segment lost 0 bases, leaving 3 bases of the junction unmatched.

This rearrangement joins TRBV15 to TRBJ2-5; D is ambiguous. CDR3 size: 11 residues. V lost 3 bases and J lost 5, with 4 bases in between. Germline CDR1 LNHNV, CDR2 YYDKDF (reference sequence). In nucleotides, the CDR3 is TGTGCCACCAGCAGGTGGGAGACCCAGTACTTC. It yields the protein CATSRWETQYF.

The chain's CDR3 is CASRRSTEAFF. CDR3 bases: TGTGCCAGTAGGCGGAGCACTGAAGCTTTCTTT. The chain combines TRBV19 with TRBJ1-1; D is ambiguous. V shed 6 bases and J shed 4 bases, with 6 bases lying between them. The CDR3 sequence is 11 residues long. Germline V gene lookup returns CDR1 LNHDA and CDR2 SQIVND (reference sequence).

The chain joins TRBV10-3 to TRBJ2-7; TRBD1 agrees at 7 bases. The CDR3 has 11 residues. Germline values: CDR1 ENHRY, CDR2 SYGVKD. After removal of 10 bases from V and 3 bases from J, the junction contained 3 bases not matched to a gene. CDR3 residues: CATGQDYEQYF. In DNA, the CDR3 is TGTGCCACAGGACAGGACTACGAGCAGTACTTC.

The J gene is TRBJ1-1, the V gene TRBV19; perhaps TRBD1 as D (6 bases). The CDR3 runs 15 residues. V was cut by 5 bases and J by 2 bases, with 15 bases left in between. Germline V gene lookup returns CDR1 LNHDA and CDR2 SQIVND (reference sequence). DNA for the CDR3: TGTGCCAGTAGTTTTGGCAGGGGTGGTAACACTGAAGCTTTCTTT. Translation gives CASSFGRGGNTEAFF.

The chain joins TRBV15 to TRBJ1-2, with TRBD1 matching 10 bases. The germline V gene has CDR1 LNHNV and CDR2 YYDKDF (reference sequence). J lost 3 bases, V lost 1 base, and 2 bases had no gene match. There are 15 residues in the CDR3. CDR3 DNA sequence: TGTGCCACCAGCAGAGTGGACAGGGGGTACTATGGCTACACCTTC. Translated, it gives CATSRVDRGYYGYTF.

The chain carries TRBV10-1 and TRBJ1-4; D gene uncertain. The CDR3 totals 15 residues. CDR1 is WNHNN, CDR2 SYGVQD, per germline (reference sequence). The germline V and J ends were trimmed by 6 bases and 0 bases, with 11 bases remaining between them. CDR3 protein: CASSSSLATNEKLFF. Written as DNA, the CDR3 is TGCGCCAGCAGCAGCTCTCTTGCAACTAATGAAAAACTGTTTTTT.

V gene TRBV5-1 combines with J gene TRBJ1-1; D unresolved. Trimming removed 0 bases from V and 1 base from J, with 7 bases in between. Germline V gives CDR1 SGHRS, CDR2 YFSETQ. CDR3 length: 14 amino acids. CDR3 protein: CASSLVGENTEAFF. CDR3 bases: TGCGCCAGCAGCTTGGTTGGAGAGAACACTGAAGCTTTCTTT.

The CDR3 loop reads CASSDSGLVSDEQFF. In DNA form, the CDR3 reads TGTGCCAGCAGTGACTCTGGCCTAGTTAGCGATGAGCAGTTCTTC. This chain connects TRBV6-4 to TRBJ2-1; D might be TRBD2 (5 bases). Germline CDR1 is MRHNA and CDR2 is SNTAGT. The CDR3 is made up of 15 amino acids. V was trimmed by 0 bases and J by 8 bases, leaving 14 bases between them.

This chain connects TRBV15 to TRBJ2-3, with no clear D. Deletions cut 2 bases from V and 4 bases from J, with 7 bases between. This CDR3 contains 13 residues. Germline V gives CDR1 LNHNV, CDR2 YYDKDF (reference sequence). Written as DNA, the CDR3 is TGTGCCACCAGCAGACAAAGACCAGATACGCAGTATTTT. Translation gives CATSRQRPDTQYF.

This chain uses TRBV5-1 with TRBJ2-7; 10 nucleotides align to TRBD1. Looked up from germline, CDR1 is SGHRS and CDR2 is YFSETQ. The junction had 9 bases not matched to a gene; V was cut back by 3 bases and J by 6 bases. This CDR3 has 15 amino acids. Here the CDR3 DNA reads TGCGCCAGCAGCTCTCTAGACAGGGGGCGCAGCGAGCAGTACTTC. This encodes CASSSLDRGRSEQYF.

The J gene is TRBJ2-1, the V gene TRBV2, with 11 bases identical to TRBD2. The junction had 4 bases not matched to a gene; V was cut back by 5 bases and J by 4 bases. Germline-derived CDR1 and CDR2 are SNHLY and FYNNEI. The CDR3 consists of 15 residues. The CDR3 spells CASSNGLAGYNEQFF. The CDR3 DNA is TGTGCCAGCAGTAATGGACTAGCGGGTTACAATGAGCAGTTCTTC.

The rearrangement uses TRBV2 and TRBJ1-1; D is undetermined. Germline V gene sequence: CDR1 SNHLY, CDR2 FYNNEI. Trimming removed 0 bases from V and 11 bases from J, with 13 bases in between. This CDR3 is 13 amino acids long. The CDR3 DNA is TGTGCCAGCAGTGAAGCGCTTCGGATTCAGGCTTTCTTT. It translates to CASSEALRIQAFF.

The chain uses TRBV6-5 and TRBJ1-2; TRBD1 matches 9 bases. The V segment lost 2 bases and the J segment 4 bases; nucleotides outside the gene matches: 5. The CDR3 extends over 15 amino acids. Germline V gene lookup returns CDR1 MNHEY and CDR2 SVGAGI. The CDR3 DNA follows: TGTGCCAGCAGTTACGATGGGACAGGGCGCTATGGCTACACCTTC. Residues: CASSYDGTGRYGYTF.